The rows below give T cell receptor beta chains drawn from one sample of a study of cytomegalovirus exposure and HLA in healthy donors. The protocol was immunoSEQ multiplex PCR, while the TCRdb copy is restricted to in-frame clones and leaves out a portion. Here the sample spans tens of thousands of clones, less than 90% being singletons. The sample taken for sequencing was PBMCs. These receptors all come from a woman between 18 and 29 years old in good health and CMV-seropositive. Both conserved end residues are part of each CDR3. The D gene is left open where the match is weak. Expanded clones are given a class, and other clones once, few, many or no size at all.

clone_size j_call d_call v_call cdr3_aa cdr3_nt
NA TRBJ1-4 NA TRBV30 CAWSTGYGEKLFF TGTGCCTGGAGCACAGGGTATGGTGAAAAACTGTTTTTT
NA TRBJ1-2 NA TRBV28 CASGEGRELSGYTF TGTGCCAGCGGGGAGGGACGGGAGCTAAGTGGCTACACCTTC
once TRBJ2-1 NA TRBV5-6 CASENVAWPNEQFF TGTGCCAGCGAGAATGTAGCATGGCCAAATGAGCAGTTCTTC
NA TRBJ2-5 TRBD2 TRBV7-2 CASSLGLAGGRETQYF TGTGCCAGCAGCTTGGGACTAGCGGGGGGGCGGGAGACCCAGTACTTC
NA TRBJ1-4 NA TRBV29-1 CSVERQGGEKLFF TGCAGCGTTGAGAGGCAGGGAGGGGAAAAACTGTTTTTT
NA TRBJ2-5 TRBD2 TRBV5-4 CASSLTSGGQETQYF TGTGCCAGCAGCTTGACTAGCGGGGGCCAAGAGACCCAGTACTTC
NA TRBJ1-2 NA TRBV11-2 CASRSFYGYTF TGTGCCAGCAGGAGTTTCTATGGCTACACCTTC
NA TRBJ2-3 NA TRBV9 CASSRTVTYTQYF TGTGCCAGCAGCCGGACAGTCACATATACGCAGTATTTT
NA TRBJ1-2 NA TRBV6-1 CASSEGGDGGYTF TGTGCCAGCAGTGAAGGGGGGGACGGAGGCTACACCTTC
NA TRBJ2-5 TRBD1 TRBV27 CASSPGQGQETQYF TGTGCCAGCAGTCCTGGACAGGGCCAAGAGACCCAGTACTTC
NA TRBJ2-2 TRBD1 TRBV19 CASCADRGFTGELFF TGTGCCAGTTGTGCGGACAGGGGCTTCACCGGGGAGCTGTTTTTT
NA TRBJ2-3 TRBD1 TRBV4-2 CASSQDGTGPGTDTQYF TGTGCCAGCAGCCAAGACGGGACAGGGCCGGGCACAGATACGCAGTATTTT
NA TRBJ2-3 TRBD1 TRBV29-1 CSGDREGDDTQYF TGCAGCGGGGACAGGGAGGGGGATGATACGCAGTATTTT
NA TRBJ1-6 NA TRBV6-5 CASRSMGREDNSPLHF TGTGCCAGCCGTTCCATGGGCAGGGAGGATAATTCACCCCTCCACTTT
NA TRBJ1-2 TRBD1 TRBV18 CASSPFQGTAEYGYTF TGTGCCAGCTCACCCTTTCAGGGGACAGCTGAATATGGCTACACCTTC
NA TRBJ1-2 TRBD1 TRBV7-9 CASSLGTGENGYTF TGTGCCAGCAGCTTGGGGACAGGGGAAAATGGCTACACCTTC
NA TRBJ2-7 TRBD2 TRBV10-3 CATGLLAGGPHSYEQYF TGTGCCACCGGCCTCTTGGCGGGGGGGCCCCACTCCTACGAGCAGTACTTC
NA TRBJ1-5 TRBD1 TRBV6-5 CATGQVNQPQHF TGTGCCACGGGACAGGTTAATCAGCCCCAGCATTTT